This TCR beta chain was captured in a study of T cell changes during pregnancy in multiple sclerosis. Between the trimmed V and J ends, which lost 3 bases and 0 bases, there was a span of 6 bases. Germline V lookup: CDR1 SGDLS, CDR2 YYNGEE. CDR3 size: 13 residues. Sequencing was performed with immunoSEQ multiplex PCR; in TCRdb, only in-frame clones are kept and a portion is missing. The sample has about 52,000 clones, 80% to 95% seen once; the top ten hold more than 0.7%. The sample consisted of CD4+ T cells from peripheral blood mononuclear cells, taken in the third trimester of pregnancy. The chain carries TRBV9 and TRBJ1-1, with D possibly TRBD1 on 5 matching bases. The source of this sequence is a female donor with multiple sclerosis, enrolled in a pregnancy study. The CDR3 region is CASSATVNTEAFF. CDR3 in DNA: TGTGCCAGCAGCGCGACAGTGAACACTGAAGCTTTCTTT.